The 32 T cell receptor beta chains presented below share a single source sample, sequenced in a study of shared clonotypes between healthy human individuals. This table comes from immunoSEQ multiplex PCR, and its TCRdb copy is limited to in-frame clones, with some not included. The data show fewer than 350,000 clones, around 90% seen once. Sequencing was carried out using memory CD8+ T cells sorted from blood. The sample's subset: CD45RO+ cells pooled with CCR7-negative TemRA cells. The receptors come from a man aged 18 to 30 in good health.

The rearrangement uses TRBV29-1 and TRBJ2-7, with TRBD1 identical over 9 bases. The germline V gene has CDR1 SQVTM and CDR2 ANQGSEA. CDR3 length: 11 residues. V was pared by 7 bases and J by 5 bases, with 3 bases of the junction left unmatched. The DNA for the CDR3 is TGCAGCGCGGGACAGGGTAACGAGCAGTACTTC. As protein: CSAGQGNEQYF.

The genes are TRBV4-1 and TRBJ2-1; 8 bases map to TRBD2. CDR1 is MGHRA and CDR2 is YSYEKL in the germline V gene. V was clipped by 7 bases and J by 5 bases; unmatched bases: 10. This CDR3 is 15 amino acids long. CDR3 DNA: TGCGCCAGCACCCTGCGGGGACTAGTCAACAATGAGCAGTTCTTC. Its protein is CASTLRGLVNNEQFF.

This clone was counted a single time. The chain couples TRBV7-6 to TRBJ2-7, with D possibly being TRBD2 (5 bases). Deletions cut 0 bases from V and 3 bases from J, with 9 bases between. Per germline, CDR1 SGHVS and CDR2 FNYEAQ. The CDR3 has 14 residues. This CDR3 reads CASSLAVGGYEQYF. CDR3 DNA: TGTGCCAGCAGCTTAGCAGTTGGAGGCTACGAGCAGTACTTC.

Details on this clone: This sample includes further DNA sequences coding for the same CDR3. The V and J genes are TRBV5-1 and TRBJ2-7; a weak D match, TRBD2 (6 bases). The CDR3 covers 14 residues. Germline V lookup: CDR1 SGHRS, CDR2 YFSETQ. The ends were cut back, 7 bases at V and 3 bases at J, with 17 bases in the middle. CDR3 in DNA: TGCGCCAGCCAATACCACCCGGGAGACTACGAGCAGTACTTC. It yields the protein CASQYHPGDYEQYF. The whole variable domain, remainder taken from reference TRBV5-1 and TRBJ2-7, is KAGVTQTPRYLIKTRGQQVTLSCSPISGHRSVSWYQQTPGQGLQFLFEYFSETQRNKGNFPGRFSGRQFSNSRSEMNVSTLELGDSALYLCASQYHPGDYEQYFGPGTRLTVT.

This chain connects TRBV11-3 to TRBJ2-7, with D possibly matching TRBD2 (5 bases). With 4 bases removed from V and 4 bases from J, the gap between germline ends came to 11 bases. The CDR3 is 13 residues long. Germline-derived CDR1 and CDR2 are SGHNT and YENEEA. The CDR3 region has the DNA TGTGCCAGCAGCTGGGGAGAGGGTTACGAGCAGTACTTC. It encodes CASSWGEGYEQYF. The full variable domain, with the rest looked up from reference TRBV11-3 and TRBJ2-7, is EAGVVQSPRYKIIEKKQPVAFWCNPISGHNTLYWYLQNLGQGPELLIRYENEEAVDDSQLPKDRFSAERLKGVDSTLKIQPAELGDSAVYLCASSWGEGYEQYFGPGTRLTVT.

V and J are TRBV4-3 and TRBJ2-5; D remains ambiguous. The CDR3 is 13 amino acids. Germline-derived CDR1 and CDR2 are LGHNA and YSLEER. The V end was cut by 0 bases, the J end by 5 bases, with 7 bases between. CDR3 nucleotide sequence: TGCGCCAGCAGCCAAGATTCGGCGGAGACCCAGTACTTC. It is translated as CASSQDSAETQYF.

The J gene is TRBJ2-2, the V gene TRBV7-8; D is uncertain. The germline V gene has CDR1 SGHVS and CDR2 FQNEAQ. The CDR3 is 16 amino acids. The V end lost 1 base, the J end lost 5 bases, and 14 bases lay between the germline ends. In DNA, the CDR3 is TGTGCCAGCAGCTTAGGGGCCTCGATGGCGACCGGGGAGCTGTTTTTT. This encodes CASSLGASMATGELFF.

V is TRBV4-1 and J is TRBJ2-1; D gene ambiguous. Germline CDR1 reads MGHRA; CDR2 reads YSYEKL. The CDR3 sequence is 15 residues long. The V and J ends lost 4 bases and 0 bases respectively, with 10 bases between them. CDR3 sequence: CASSPVPSSYNEQFF. The CDR3, as DNA: TGCGCCAGCAGCCCCGTTCCAAGCTCCTACAATGAGCAGTTCTTC.

The chain couples TRBV5-1 to TRBJ2-2, with unresolved D. V shed 0 bases and J shed 4 bases, with 4 bases lying between them. The CDR3 is 13 amino acids. In germline, CDR1 is SGHRS, CDR2 YFSETQ. CDR3 in DNA: TGCGCCAGCAGCTTGGAGGTCACCGGGGAGCTGTTTTTT. This sequence encodes CASSLEVTGELFF.

This clone was detected only once. The V gene is TRBV2, the J gene TRBJ2-7, with D possibly being TRBD1 (6 bases). Trimming cost V 5 bases and J 3 bases, with 17 bases left between them. Germline values: CDR1 SNHLY, CDR2 FYNNEI. The length of the CDR3 is 15 residues. The CDR3 is CASSLTTGLGYEQYF. Here the CDR3 DNA reads TGTGCCAGCAGTTTAACGACAGGATTAGGCTACGAGCAGTACTTC.

This clone has more than one count but fewer than ten. The rearrangement links TRBV29-1 to TRBJ2-3; D possibly corresponds to TRBD1 (5 bases). Germline V CDR1 and CDR2: SQVTM, ANQGSEA. Trimming took off 4 bases at V and 4 bases at J, with 24 bases between the two ends. This CDR3 comprises 17 residues. This CDR3 reads CSVGGLGSPAHPDTQYF. The CDR3 nucleotides are TGCAGCGTTGGGGGCTTGGGTAGCCCGGCACACCCAGATACGCAGTATTTT.

The V and J genes are TRBV19 and TRBJ2-5, with D possibly TRBD2 on 5 matching bases. V lost 9 bases, J lost 3 bases, and 14 bases lay in between. The germline V gene has CDR1 LNHDA and CDR2 SQIVND (reference sequence). The CDR3 sequence is 13 residues long. Written as DNA, the CDR3 is TGTGCCAGGACCTTAACTAGAAAAGAGACCCAGTACTTC. Translating gives CARTLTRKETQYF.

V is TRBV4-3 and J is TRBJ1-1, with D tentatively TRBD1 (5 bases). Germline V gene data show CDR1 as LGHNA and CDR2 as YSLEER. V lost 3 bases and J lost 3, with 17 bases in between. This CDR3 is 16 amino acids long. CDR3 nucleotides: TGCGCCAGCAGCCAGGGACCCCTAGGGGTGGACACTGAAGCTTTCTTT. It is translated as CASSQGPLGVDTEAFF.

The chain carries TRBV9 and TRBJ2-1; 8 bases agree with TRBD2. The CDR3 totals 15 residues. The germline V gene has CDR1 SGDLS and CDR2 YYNGEE. Trimming cost V 0 bases and J 3 bases; bases outside gene matches: 2. Here the CDR3 DNA reads TGTGCCAGCAGCGTAGCGGGGGGGCACTACAATGAGCAGTTCTTC. This sequence encodes CASSVAGGHYNEQFF. The full variable domain, its missing parts supplied by reference TRBV9 and TRBJ2-1, is DSGVTQTPKHLITATGQRVTLRCSPRSGDLSVYWYQQSLDQGLQFLIQYYNGEERAKGNILERFSAQQFPDLHSELNLSSLELGDSALYFCASSVAGGHYNEQFFGPGTRLTVL.

The chain combines TRBV7-9 with TRBJ1-1; D is perhaps TRBD1 (5 bases). The CDR3 has 14 amino acids. Trimming left V 1 base short and J 3 bases short, with 9 bases between. The germline gives CDR1 SEHNR, CDR2 FQNEAQ (reference sequence). The CDR3 coding sequence is TGTGCCAGCAGCTTAGTGTTAGGGGACACTGAAGCTTTCTTT. Protein product: CASSLVLGDTEAFF.

V is TRBV5-6 and J is TRBJ1-1; D remains ambiguous. V dropped 7 bases and J dropped 0 bases, with 7 bases sitting between them. The CDR3 length is 12 residues. Germline V gene lookup returns CDR1 SGHDT and CDR2 YYEEEE. The CDR3 nucleotides read TGTGCCAGCGCTTCCATGAACACTGAAGCTTTCTTT. Translation: CASASMNTEAFF.

The chain combines TRBV9 with TRBJ2-5, with TRBD2 identical over 10 bases. The CDR3 runs to 18 residues. The V gene's germline CDR1 is SGDLS and CDR2 YYNGEE. Trimming took 2 bases from V and 1 from J; bases not matched to a gene: 11. For the CDR3, the DNA is TGTGCCAGCAGCGTCGGGCGCCGACGGACTAGCGGCCAAGAGACCCAGTACTTC. This translates into CASSVGRRRTSGQETQYF. Complete variable domain (other parts from reference TRBV9 and TRBJ2-5): DSGVTQTPKHLITATGQRVTLRCSPRSGDLSVYWYQQSLDQGLQFLIQYYNGEERAKGNILERFSAQQFPDLHSELNLSSLELGDSALYFCASSVGRRRTSGQETQYFGPGTRLLVL.

About this clone: One end of the junction is discordant with germline, which a read error may explain. This chain links TRBV28 with TRBJ2-7; D is unresolved. Germline V gene data show CDR1 as MDHEN and CDR2 as SYDVKM. The length of the CDR3 is 13 residues. The CDR3 loop is CASSFGPSNEQYF. Here the CDR3 DNA reads TGTGCCAGCAGTTTTGGACCCTCCAACGAGCAGTACTTC.

This clone was recorded a few times. The genes are TRBV27 and TRBJ2-3; D unclear. CDR1 and CDR2 from the germline V gene are MNHEY and SMNVEV (reference sequence). V lost 1 base and J 0 bases, leaving 8 bases between the germline ends. The CDR3 spans 15 residues. The CDR3 sequence: CASSLWHPSTDTQYF. The DNA of the CDR3 is TGTGCCAGCAGTTTATGGCATCCTAGCACAGATACGCAGTATTTT.

The chain recombines TRBV27 with TRBJ1-5; D not certain. V lost 6 bases and J 5 bases, leaving 11 bases between the germline ends. The length of the CDR3 is 13 residues. CDR1 and CDR2 from the germline V gene are MNHEY and SMNVEV (reference sequence). In nucleotides, the CDR3 is TGTGCCAGCAGGCTGCGGGCTCATCAGCCCCAGCATTTT. As protein: CASRLRAHQPQHF.

DNA of the CDR3: TGTGCCAGCAGGTCCAAGTGGGGTAGGAACACCGGGGAGCTGTTTTTT. Protein: CASRSKWGRNTGELFF. The J gene is TRBJ2-2, the V gene TRBV25-1; the D is unclear. The CDR3 has 16 residues. Germline values: CDR1 MGHDK, CDR2 SYGVNS. V lost 6 bases and J 1 base, leaving 15 bases between the germline ends.

J is TRBJ2-3 and V is TRBV2, with TRBD2 identical over 9 bases. Germline V lookup: CDR1 SNHLY, CDR2 FYNNEI. There are 15 residues in the CDR3. The V segment lost 7 bases and the J segment 4 bases; nucleotides outside the gene matches: 9. CDR3: CASTEDGGGADTQYF. The CDR3 bases are TGTGCCAGCACCGAAGATGGCGGGGGGGCAGATACGCAGTATTTT.

The chain is built from TRBV10-3 and TRBJ1-5; perhaps TRBD1 as D (5 bases). V was cut by 6 bases and J by 4 bases, with 16 bases left in between. From germline, CDR1 is ENHRY and CDR2 SYGVKD. The CDR3 extends over 15 amino acids. The CDR3 DNA follows: TGTGCCATCAGGGACATCCTTGTGGGAAATCAGCCCCAGCATTTT. Encoded protein: CAIRDILVGNQPQHF.

As concerns this clone: The junction does not match germline at one end; this may be a read error. The V gene is TRBV7-9, the J gene TRBJ1-4, with a tentative D call TRBD1 (6 bases). Germline V gene sequence: CDR1 SEHNR, CDR2 FQNEAQ (reference sequence). The CDR3 contains 14 residues. CDR3 sequence (DNA): TGTGCCAGCAGCTCCAGGGGCCCCCATGAGAAACTGTTTTTT. Its protein is CASSSRGPHEKLFF.

The V gene is TRBV6-5, the J gene TRBJ2-5, with TRBD2 as a possible D gene (5 bases). Germline assignment: CDR1 MNHEY and CDR2 SVGAGI. This CDR3 is built from 16 residues. V lost 0 bases, J lost 3 bases, and 14 bases lay in between. The chain's CDR3 is CASSYSYGEWEETQYF. DNA of the CDR3: TGTGCCAGCAGTTACTCGTACGGGGAGTGGGAAGAGACCCAGTACTTC.

The V call is TRBV9, the J call TRBJ1-2; TRBD1 is a possible D gene (5 bases). Germline CDR1 reads SGDLS; CDR2 reads YYNGEE. The CDR3 consists of 15 residues. V gave up 0 bases and J gave up 8 bases, with 17 bases separating them. DNA for the CDR3: TGTGCCAGCAGCGTAGACGGAGGGGCCTCGGAGGGCTACACCTTC. This encodes CASSVDGGASEGYTF. Complete variable domain (other parts from reference TRBV9 and TRBJ1-2): DSGVTQTPKHLITATGQRVTLRCSPRSGDLSVYWYQQSLDQGLQFLIQYYNGEERAKGNILERFSAQQFPDLHSELNLSSLELGDSALYFCASSVDGGASEGYTFGSGTRLTVV.

The J gene is TRBJ2-5, the V gene TRBV29-1; D remains unclear. CDR3 size: 14 residues. Between the trimmed V and J ends, which lost 2 bases and 0 bases, there was a span of 10 bases. Germline-derived CDR1 and CDR2 are SQVTM and ANQGSEA. The CDR3 protein is CSVEIGEYQETQYF. As DNA, the CDR3 is TGCAGCGTTGAAATAGGAGAGTACCAAGAGACCCAGTACTTC.

The chain carries TRBV30 and TRBJ2-1; 7 nucleotides align to TRBD2. V lost 0 bases to trimming and J lost 9 bases; unmatched junction nucleotides: 11. The CDR3 is 15 residues long. From germline, CDR1 is GTSNPN and CDR2 SVGIG (reference sequence). The CDR3 DNA reads as TGTGCCTGGAGTGTACGGGAGGACCTCCGGGGTGAGCAGTTCTTC. Amino acids: CAWSVREDLRGEQFF.

A word on this clone: It may be a read error: a sequence one base away is much more abundant. V gene TRBV4-1 combines with J gene TRBJ1-1; D unclear. The germline V gene encodes CDR1 MGHRA and CDR2 YSYEKL. V was cut by 3 bases and J by 4 bases, with 6 bases left in between. This CDR3 contains 12 residues. This CDR3 reads CASSQGITEAFF. The DNA for the CDR3 is TGCGCCAGCAGCCAGGGGATCACTGAAGCTTTCTTT.

J is TRBJ2-3 and V is TRBV9, with D hard to call. From germline, CDR1 is SGDLS and CDR2 YYNGEE. Trimming took 0 bases from V and 2 from J, leaving 10 bases between them. This CDR3 region has 15 residues. CDR3: CASSVASSITDTQYF. DNA for the CDR3: TGTGCCAGCAGCGTAGCTTCCTCGATCACAGATACGCAGTATTTT.

The CDR3 loop reads CASSLYSNPYEQYF. The CDR3 nucleotides read TGCGCCAGCAGCTTGTACAGCAACCCCTACGAGCAGTACTTC. This chain connects TRBV5-1 to TRBJ2-7; D ambiguous. This CDR3 is built from 14 residues. Per germline, CDR1 SGHRS and CDR2 YFSETQ. Trimming shortened V by 1 base and J by 2 bases, and 10 bases separated the two germline ends.

The rearrangement links TRBV6-6 to TRBJ2-7; no definite D call. Germline V gene lookup returns CDR1 MNHNY and CDR2 SVGAGI (reference sequence). CDR3 size: 13 residues. The V and J ends lost 0 bases and 5 bases respectively, with 8 bases between them. The CDR3 reads CASSYSDTNEQYF. Here the CDR3 DNA reads TGTGCCAGCAGTTACTCCGACACCAACGAGCAGTACTTC.